This T cell receptor beta chain stems from a study of T cell repertoires in cytomegalovirus infection. This clonotype was seen repeatedly, ten times or more. The V and J ends lost 1 base and 5 bases, in that order; junction bases with no gene match: 7. Germline CDR1 is SGHTA and CDR2 is FQGNSA. The CDR3 covers 16 residues. TCRdb used MiXCR to reprocess the reads, holding one entry per CDR3 protein. The table lists around 740,000 distinct CDR3 sequences, less than 40% of them singletons. The sequencing sample was made of PBMCs. This TCR came from a human donor in good health (CMV status not recorded). Some clones in this sample may be carry-over from other donors' samples. The genes are TRBV7-2 and TRBJ2-7; TRBD2 agrees at 11 bases. In DNA form, the CDR3 reads TGTGCCAGCAGCTTAGTGCGACTAGCGGGATCCCACGAGCAGTACTTC. Encoded protein: CASSLVRLAGSHEQYF.